Given below is one TCR beta chain in context. The sample is drawn from a study of cytomegalovirus exposure and HLA in healthy donors. Primers: 60 Vbeta forward and 13 Jbeta reverse. Profiling relied on immunoSEQ multiplex PCR, and the TCRdb table lists in-frame clones only, not all of them. The sample includes 150,000 to 200,000 clones, approximately 88% of them seen just once. Sequencing was performed on PBMCs. This receptor was obtained from a boy younger than 18 in good health and CMV-seronegative.

The CDR3 spells CASSYKDRGSNQPQHF. The CDR3 region has the DNA TGTGCCAGCAGCTACAAAGACAGGGGAAGCAATCAGCCCCAGCATTTT. The genes are TRBV5-6 and TRBJ1-5; 8 positions agree with TRBD1. CDR3 length: 16 amino acids. V shed 3 bases, J shed 1 base, and the junction held 6 bases outside the gene matches. CDR1 is SGHDT and CDR2 is YYEEEE in the germline V gene.